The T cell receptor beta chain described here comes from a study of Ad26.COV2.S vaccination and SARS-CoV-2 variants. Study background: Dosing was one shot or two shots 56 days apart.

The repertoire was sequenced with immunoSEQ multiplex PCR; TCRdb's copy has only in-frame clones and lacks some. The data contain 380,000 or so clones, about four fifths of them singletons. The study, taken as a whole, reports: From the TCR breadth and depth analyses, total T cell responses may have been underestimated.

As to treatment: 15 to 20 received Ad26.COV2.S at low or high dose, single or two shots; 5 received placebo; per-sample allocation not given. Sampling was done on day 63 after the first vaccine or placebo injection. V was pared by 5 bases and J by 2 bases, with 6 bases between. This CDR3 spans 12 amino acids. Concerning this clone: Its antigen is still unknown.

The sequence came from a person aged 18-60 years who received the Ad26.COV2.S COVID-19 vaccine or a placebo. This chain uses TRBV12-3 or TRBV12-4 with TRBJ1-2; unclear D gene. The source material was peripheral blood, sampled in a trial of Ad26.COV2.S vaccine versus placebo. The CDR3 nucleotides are TGTGCCAGCAGTCACCAGAACTATGGCTACACCTTC. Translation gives CASSHQNYGYTF.